Presented here are 5 T cell receptor beta chains from one specimen sequenced in a study of T cells in localized non-small cell lung cancer. Libraries were prepared by immunoSEQ multiplex PCR; TCRdb keeps only in-frame clonotypes and omits some of them. The sample includes 2,000 or so clones, roughly 38% of them seen just once. Here the sequenced sample was lung tumor tissue, taken before any cancer treatment. The receptors were gathered from a female donor at least 60 years old with stage I lung adenocarcinoma.

The chain couples TRBV25-1 to TRBJ2-7, with D perhaps matching TRBD2 (6 bases). Germline assignment: CDR1 MGHDK and CDR2 SYGVNS. The V and J ends lost 5 bases and 2 bases respectively, with 16 bases between them. The length of the CDR3 is 15 residues. The CDR3 DNA reads as TGTGCCAGCAGTCACACGGGACTGAACCCCTACGAGCAGTACTTC. Protein sequence: CASSHTGLNPYEQYF.

The J gene is TRBJ2-3, the V gene TRBV10-3; D tentatively reads TRBD1 or TRBD2 (6 bases each). Trimming took off 0 bases at V and 2 bases at J, with 12 bases between the two ends. The CDR3 has 16 residues. Germline lookup yields CDR1 ENHRY and CDR2 SYGVKD. CDR3 amino acids: CAISESRGGITDTQYF. CDR3 nucleotides: TGTGCCATCAGTGAGTCAAGAGGGGGGATCACAGATACGCAGTATTTT.

A few counts support this clone. The chain uses TRBV6-8 and TRBJ1-3; D is undetermined. The CDR3 totals 13 residues. The germline V and J ends were trimmed by 8 bases and 2 bases, with 10 bases remaining between them. Per germline, CDR1 MNHGY and CDR2 SAAAGT. This CDR3 is CASSEGTGNTIYF. The CDR3, as DNA: TGTGCCAGCTCGGAGGGAACTGGAAACACCATATATTTT.

CDR3 coding DNA: TGTGCCAGCAGTTTAAGGAGAAGGGGGAGTCAGCCCCAGCATTTT. Encoded protein: CASSLRRRGSQPQHF. The V gene is TRBV28, the J gene TRBJ1-5, with D maybe TRBD1 (6 bases). Trimming took 2 bases from V and 6 from J, leaving 14 bases between them. Germline V gene sequence: CDR1 MDHEN, CDR2 SYDVKM. The CDR3 covers 15 residues.

This clone was counted only a few times. The rearrangement links TRBV29-1 to TRBJ2-6; possible D gene TRBD2, 5 bases. The CDR3 covers 14 residues. Trimming removed 7 bases from V and 0 bases from J, with 10 bases in between. The germline gives CDR1 SQVTM, CDR2 ANQGSEA. This CDR3 is CSARDSSGANVLTF. In DNA form, the CDR3 reads TGCAGCGCCCGGGATTCCTCTGGGGCCAACGTCCTGACTTTC.